This T cell receptor (beta chain) was recovered during a study of CD8 T cells in ankylosing spondylitis. The CDR3 runs 15 residues. The germline CDR1 and CDR2 sequences are SQVTM and ANQGSEA. The ends lost 7 bases at V and 5 bases at J; junction bases unmatched: 16. 5'-RACE, quantitative and with molecular barcodes, yielded the TCR beta libraries. TCRdb analysed the 5' RACE reads with MiXCR anew, one entry per CDR3 protein. The sample consists of about 130,000 distinct CDR3 sequences, over 10% of them appearing once. The study's findings and limits: One TCR beta motif, made up of about 8 highly homologous variants, appeared characteristic of ankylosing spondylitis blood. Disease-linked clones bore a CD8+ phenotype, appearing relatively rarely in peripheral blood.

In its sample, this clonotype was seen many times. Antigen unknown. Sequencing was done on a sample of blood, either unsorted or a sorted T cell fraction (not recorded which). The TCR sequence derives from a female donor with ankylosing spondylitis or in good health (not recorded which). The chain uses TRBV29-1 and TRBJ2-5, with 7 nucleotides matching TRBD1. The CDR3 bases are TGCAGCGCCCGACCCCGGGCAGGGGGTGGGGAGACCCAGTACTTC. As protein: CSARPRAGGGETQYF.